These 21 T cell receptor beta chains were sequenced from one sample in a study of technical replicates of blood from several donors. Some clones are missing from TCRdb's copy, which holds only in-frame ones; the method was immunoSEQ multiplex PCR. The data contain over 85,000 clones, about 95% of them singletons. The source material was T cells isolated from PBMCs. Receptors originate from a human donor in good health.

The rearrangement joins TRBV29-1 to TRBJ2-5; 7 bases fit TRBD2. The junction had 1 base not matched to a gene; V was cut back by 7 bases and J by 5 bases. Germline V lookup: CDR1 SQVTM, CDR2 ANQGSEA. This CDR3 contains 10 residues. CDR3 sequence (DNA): TGCAGCGCGCGGGGGGAGACCCAGTACTTC. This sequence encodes CSARGETQYF. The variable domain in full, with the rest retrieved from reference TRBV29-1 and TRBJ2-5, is SAVISQKPSRDICQRGTSLTIQCQVDSQVTMMFWYRQQPGQSLTLIATANQGSEATYESGFVIDKFPISRPNLTFSTLTVSNMSPEDSSIYLCSARGETQYFGPGTRLLVL.

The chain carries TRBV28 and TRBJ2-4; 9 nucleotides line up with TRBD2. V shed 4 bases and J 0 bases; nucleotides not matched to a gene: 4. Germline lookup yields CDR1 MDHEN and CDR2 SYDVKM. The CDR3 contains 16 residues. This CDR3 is CASSSLAGAAKNIQYF. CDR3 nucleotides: TGTGCCAGCAGTTCCTTAGCGGGAGCAGCCAAAAACATTCAGTACTTC.

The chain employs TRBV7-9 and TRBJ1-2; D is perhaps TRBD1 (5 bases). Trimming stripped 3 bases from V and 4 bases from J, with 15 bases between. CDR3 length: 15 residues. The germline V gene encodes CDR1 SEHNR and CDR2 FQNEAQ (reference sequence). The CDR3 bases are TGTGCCAGCAGCTTGGGGGTTAGAGCGGGCTATGGCTACACCTTC. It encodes CASSLGVRAGYGYTF.

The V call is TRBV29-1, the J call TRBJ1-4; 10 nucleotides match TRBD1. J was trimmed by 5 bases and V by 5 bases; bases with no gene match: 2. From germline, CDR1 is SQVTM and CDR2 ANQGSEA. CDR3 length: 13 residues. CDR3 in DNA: TGCAGCGTTATGACAGGGGGCAATGAAAAACTGTTTTTT. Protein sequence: CSVMTGGNEKLFF.

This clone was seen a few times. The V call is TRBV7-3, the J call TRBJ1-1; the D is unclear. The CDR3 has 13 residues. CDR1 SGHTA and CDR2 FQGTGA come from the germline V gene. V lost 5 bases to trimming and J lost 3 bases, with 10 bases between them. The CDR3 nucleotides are TGTGCCAGCAGCGGGGTACTAGACACTGAAGCTTTCTTT. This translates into CASSGVLDTEAFF.

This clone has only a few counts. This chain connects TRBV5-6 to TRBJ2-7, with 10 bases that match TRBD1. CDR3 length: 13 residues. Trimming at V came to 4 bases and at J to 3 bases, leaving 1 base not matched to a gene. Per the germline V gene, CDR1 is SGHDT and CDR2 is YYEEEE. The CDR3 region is CASSRDRGYEQYF. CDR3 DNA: TGTGCCAGCAGCCGGGACAGGGGCTACGAGCAGTACTTC.

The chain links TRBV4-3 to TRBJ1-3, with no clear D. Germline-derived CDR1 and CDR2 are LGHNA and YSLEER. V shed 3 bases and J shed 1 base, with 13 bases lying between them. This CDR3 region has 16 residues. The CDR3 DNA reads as TGCGCCAGCAGCCAGTCCTCCTCCACATCTGGAAACACCATATATTTT. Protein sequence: CASSQSSSTSGNTIYF.

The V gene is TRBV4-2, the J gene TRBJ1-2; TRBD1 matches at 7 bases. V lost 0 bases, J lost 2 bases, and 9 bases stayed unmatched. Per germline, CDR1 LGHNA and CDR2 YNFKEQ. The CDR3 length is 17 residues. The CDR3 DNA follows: TGTGCCAGCAGCCAAGATAACGCCGGGACAGAGAACTATGGCTACACCTTC. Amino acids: CASSQDNAGTENYGYTF.

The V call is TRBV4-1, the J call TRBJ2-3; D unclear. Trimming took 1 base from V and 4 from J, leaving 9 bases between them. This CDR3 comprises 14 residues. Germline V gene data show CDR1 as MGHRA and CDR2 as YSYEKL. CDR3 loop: CASSQVLEADTQYF. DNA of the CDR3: TGCGCCAGCAGCCAAGTCCTAGAGGCAGATACGCAGTATTTT.

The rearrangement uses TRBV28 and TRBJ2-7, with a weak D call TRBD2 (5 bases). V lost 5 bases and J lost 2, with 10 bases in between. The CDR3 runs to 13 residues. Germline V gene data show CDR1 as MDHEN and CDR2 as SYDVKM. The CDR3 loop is CASSPHGAYEQYF. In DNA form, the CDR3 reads TGTGCCAGCAGTCCCCACGGGGCCTACGAGCAGTACTTC.

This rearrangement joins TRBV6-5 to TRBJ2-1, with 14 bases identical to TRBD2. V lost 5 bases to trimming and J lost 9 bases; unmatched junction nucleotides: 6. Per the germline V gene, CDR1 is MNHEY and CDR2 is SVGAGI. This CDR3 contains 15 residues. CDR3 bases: TGTGCCAGCAGTACGGGACTAGCGGGAGAGAGTGAGCAGTTCTTC. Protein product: CASSTGLAGESEQFF.

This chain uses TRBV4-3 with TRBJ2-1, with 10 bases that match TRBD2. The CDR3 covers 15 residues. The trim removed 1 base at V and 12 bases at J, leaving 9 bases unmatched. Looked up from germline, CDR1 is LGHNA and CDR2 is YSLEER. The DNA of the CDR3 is TGCGCCAGCAGCCAAGTGTACCCTAGCGGGAGTGGGCAGTTCTTC. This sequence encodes CASSQVYPSGSGQFF.

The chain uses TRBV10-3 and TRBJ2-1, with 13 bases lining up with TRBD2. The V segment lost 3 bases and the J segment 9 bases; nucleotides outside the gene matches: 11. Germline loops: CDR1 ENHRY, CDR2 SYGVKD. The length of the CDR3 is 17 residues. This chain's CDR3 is CAISDPSLAGGLGEQFF. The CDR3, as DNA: TGTGCCATCAGTGATCCCTCACTAGCGGGAGGGCTGGGTGAGCAGTTCTTC.

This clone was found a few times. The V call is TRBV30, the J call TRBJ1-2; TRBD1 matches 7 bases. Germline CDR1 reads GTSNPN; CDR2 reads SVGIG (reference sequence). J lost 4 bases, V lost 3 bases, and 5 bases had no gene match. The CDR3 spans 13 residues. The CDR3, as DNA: TGTGCCTGGAGACTAGACAGGGTCTATGGCTACACCTTC. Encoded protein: CAWRLDRVYGYTF.

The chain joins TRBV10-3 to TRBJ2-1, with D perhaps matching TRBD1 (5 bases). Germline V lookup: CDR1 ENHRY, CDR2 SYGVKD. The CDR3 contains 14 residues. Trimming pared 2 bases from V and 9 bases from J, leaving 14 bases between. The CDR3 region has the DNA TGTGCCATCAGTGAGGGATTGGGGCTTTCTGAGCAGTTCTTC. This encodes CAISEGLGLSEQFF.

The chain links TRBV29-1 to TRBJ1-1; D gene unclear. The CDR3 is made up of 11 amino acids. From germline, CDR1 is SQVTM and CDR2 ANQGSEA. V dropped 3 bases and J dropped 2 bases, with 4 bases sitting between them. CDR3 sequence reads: CSVDTNTEAFF. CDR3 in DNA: TGCAGCGTTGACACAAACACTGAAGCTTTCTTT.

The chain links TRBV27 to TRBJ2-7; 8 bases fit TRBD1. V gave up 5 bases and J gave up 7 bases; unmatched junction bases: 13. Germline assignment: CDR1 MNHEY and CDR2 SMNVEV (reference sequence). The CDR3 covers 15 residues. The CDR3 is CASSNQPRGPGEQYF. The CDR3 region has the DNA TGTGCCAGCAGTAACCAACCCAGGGGGCCGGGGGAGCAGTACTTC.

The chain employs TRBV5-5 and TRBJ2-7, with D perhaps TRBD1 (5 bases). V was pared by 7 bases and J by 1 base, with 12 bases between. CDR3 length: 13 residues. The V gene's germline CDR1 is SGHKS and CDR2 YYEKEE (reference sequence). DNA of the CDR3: TGTGCCAGCTTCAGGGAAGTTTCCTACGAGCAGTACTTC. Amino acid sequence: CASFREVSYEQYF.

The CDR3 sequence: CASSLRQGINTEAFF. The CDR3 nucleotides are TGTGCCAGCAGCCTCCGACAGGGGATCAACACTGAAGCTTTCTTT. The chain is built from TRBV7-9 and TRBJ1-1; TRBD1 matches 8 bases. This CDR3 contains 15 residues. Germline V gives CDR1 SEHNR, CDR2 FQNEAQ (reference sequence). The trim removed 5 bases at V and 2 bases at J, leaving 7 bases unmatched. Full variable domain (remainder filled in from reference TRBV7-9 and TRBJ1-1): DTGVSQNPRHKITKRGQNVTFRCDPISEHNRLYWYRQTLGQGPEFLTYFQNEAQLEKSRLLSDRFSAERPKGSFSTLEIQRTEQGDSAMYLCASSLRQGINTEAFFGQGTRLTVV.

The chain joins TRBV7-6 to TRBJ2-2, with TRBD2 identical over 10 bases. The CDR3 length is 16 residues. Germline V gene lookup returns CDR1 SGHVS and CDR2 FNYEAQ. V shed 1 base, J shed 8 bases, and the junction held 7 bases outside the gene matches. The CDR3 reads CASSLDLAGASGELFF. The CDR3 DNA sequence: TGTGCCAGCAGCTTAGATCTAGCGGGAGCTTCGGGGGAGCTGTTTTTT.

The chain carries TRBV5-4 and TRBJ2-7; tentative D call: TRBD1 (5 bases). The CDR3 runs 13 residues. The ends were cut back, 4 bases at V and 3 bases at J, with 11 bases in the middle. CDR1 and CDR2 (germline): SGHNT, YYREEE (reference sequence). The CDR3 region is CASSTNQGYEQYF. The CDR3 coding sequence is TGTGCCAGCAGCACCAACCAGGGCTACGAGCAGTACTTC.